The 30 T cell receptor beta chains given below trace back to one sample, sequenced in a study of cytomegalovirus exposure and HLA in healthy donors. The PCR was carried out with 60 Vbeta primers and 13 Jbeta primers. The table came from immunoSEQ multiplex PCR; TCRdb's copy has only in-frame clones and leaves some out. The data hold about 140,000 clones, with roughly three fifths observed a single time. The sample was PBMCs. The receptor source for this set is a male donor in good health and CMV-seronegative.

This clone was recorded once. V is TRBV19 and J is TRBJ1-6; D gene unclear. Germline V lookup: CDR1 LNHDA, CDR2 SQIVND (reference sequence). The CDR3 runs 15 residues. Trimming removed 1 base from V and 7 bases from J, with 11 bases in between. The CDR3 region has the DNA TGTGCCAGTAGTATAGCGACACGAGGGAATTCACCCCTCCACTTT. It translates to CASSIATRGNSPLHF.

This clone turned up a few times. The V and J genes are TRBV28 and TRBJ2-3; 10 bases fit TRBD2. The CDR3 contains 15 residues. V shed 6 bases and J 1 base; nucleotides not matched to a gene: 4. Germline CDR1 and CDR2: MDHEN and SYDVKM. The CDR3: CASSTSGEGTDTQYF. CDR3 nucleotides: TGTGCCAGCAGCACTAGCGGGGAGGGCACAGATACGCAGTATTTT.

This clone was found a few times. The rearrangement joins TRBV4-3 to TRBJ1-2, with TRBD1 matching 9 bases. Trimming cost V 1 base and J 4 bases; bases outside gene matches: 7. Germline V gives CDR1 LGHNA, CDR2 YSLEER. There are 16 residues in the CDR3. The DNA for the CDR3 is TGCGCCAGCAGCCAAGCACGAACGGACAGGGGCTATGGCTACACCTTC. Encoded protein: CASSQARTDRGYGYTF.

This clone has just a few counts. The chain uses TRBV10-1 and TRBJ1-3; D call uncertain. Trimming took off 3 bases at V and 4 bases at J, with 7 bases between the two ends. Germline loops: CDR1 WNHNN, CDR2 SYGVQD (reference sequence). The length of the CDR3 is 13 residues. As DNA, the CDR3 is TGCGCCAGCAGTGATTCAGGAGGAAACACCATATATTTT. Amino acid sequence: CASSDSGGNTIYF.

The chain employs TRBV6-1 and TRBJ1-1; D is perhaps TRBD1 (6 bases). This CDR3 is built from 15 residues. Looked up from germline, CDR1 is MNHNS and CDR2 is SASEGT. The germline V and J ends were trimmed by 5 bases and 7 bases, with 20 bases remaining between them. CDR3 region: CASSSYTGTGHEAFF. CDR3 sequence (DNA): TGTGCCAGCAGTTCGTATACCGGGACGGGACATGAAGCTTTCTTT.

This chain joins TRBV5-4 and TRBJ1-1; TRBD1 might be the D (5 bases). The length of the CDR3 is 15 residues. CDR1 is SGHNT and CDR2 is YYREEE in the germline V gene (reference sequence). The V and J ends lost 0 bases and 4 bases respectively, with 13 bases between them. In DNA, the CDR3 is TGTGCCAGCAGCTTGGAGGCAGGGTGGAGCACTGAAGCTTTCTTT. Translation: CASSLEAGWSTEAFF.

This clone was counted only a few times. This chain joins TRBV21-1 and TRBJ2-7; TRBD2 was called by the table and not checked on the DNA. TRBV21-1 is recorded as a pseudogene. The CDR3 has 16 amino acids. The CDR3 DNA sequence: TGTGCCAGCAGCAAAGACGGGATCGGCAGCTCCTACGAGCAGTACTTC. Its translation is CASSKDGIGSSYEQYF.

Only a few counts were recorded for this clone. V gene TRBV29-1 combines with J gene TRBJ2-1; D is possibly TRBD1 (5 bases). With 4 bases removed from V and 0 bases from J, the gap between germline ends came to 13 bases. Germline CDR1 is SQVTM and CDR2 is ANQGSEA. The CDR3 is 15 amino acids. The DNA of the CDR3 is TGCAGCGTTGCCCAGGGTTTAAGCTCCTACAATGAGCAGTTCTTC. Protein product: CSVAQGLSSYNEQFF.

The V gene is TRBV4-1, the J gene TRBJ1-5; a possible D gene is TRBD1 (5 bases). Germline V gene data show CDR1 as MGHRA and CDR2 as YSYEKL. V was shortened by 1 base and J by 3 bases, with 10 bases between the two germline ends. The CDR3 contains 15 residues. CDR3 DNA sequence: TGCGCCAGCAGCCAAGTATGGGGCTTCAATCAGCCCCAGCATTTT. Protein sequence: CASSQVWGFNQPQHF.

The J gene is TRBJ2-2, the V gene TRBV10-3; 13 nucleotides line up with TRBD2. From germline, CDR1 is ENHRY and CDR2 SYGVKD. The CDR3 contains 16 residues. V dropped 4 bases and J dropped 5; count of bases not matched to a gene: 4. CDR3 sequence: CAISGRGLAGTGELFF. Here the CDR3 DNA reads TGTGCCATCAGTGGGAGGGGACTAGCGGGGACCGGGGAGCTGTTTTTT.

A few counts support this clone. J is TRBJ1-5 and V is TRBV7-8, with unresolved D. Looked up from germline, CDR1 is SGHVS and CDR2 is FQNEAQ. This CDR3 spans 13 amino acids. V was cut by 5 bases and J by 3 bases, with 8 bases left in between. The CDR3 is CASSPLANQPQHF. The CDR3 coding sequence is TGTGCCAGCAGCCCCTTGGCCAATCAGCCCCAGCATTTT.

The V gene is TRBV7-9, the J gene TRBJ1-1; tentative D call: TRBD1 (6 bases). V shed 5 bases and J shed 1 base, with 8 bases lying between them. Germline V gene lookup returns CDR1 SEHNR and CDR2 FQNEAQ (reference sequence). The CDR3 totals 13 residues. The CDR3 DNA follows: TGTGCCAGCAGCGGGGGGGCGAACACTGAAGCTTTCTTT. Its translation: CASSGGANTEAFF.

The V gene is TRBV7-8, the J gene TRBJ1-2, with D possibly matching TRBD1 (5 bases). This CDR3 is built from 14 residues. The V end was cut by 6 bases, the J end by 7 bases, with 18 bases between. Germline loops: CDR1 SGHVS, CDR2 FQNEAQ. CDR3 sequence (DNA): TGTGCCAGCAGGTCCCTTCGCGGGGGTCGTGGCTACACCTTC. Its protein is CASRSLRGGRGYTF.

The chain combines TRBV5-4 with TRBJ2-1; 8 nucleotides align to TRBD2. Per the germline V gene, CDR1 is SGHNT and CDR2 is YYREEE (reference sequence). CDR3 length: 14 residues. J lost 6 bases, V lost 0 bases, and 2 bases had no gene match. The CDR3 sequence is CASSLGLAPNEQFF. The CDR3 bases are TGTGCCAGCAGCTTGGGACTAGCGCCCAATGAGCAGTTCTTC.

The genes are TRBV27 and TRBJ2-7; a possible D gene is TRBD2 (6 bases). The V end was cut by 4 bases, the J end by 0 bases, with 16 bases between. This CDR3 is 16 amino acids long. Germline V CDR1 and CDR2: MNHEY, SMNVEV (reference sequence). The CDR3 region is CASSSSLAISSYEQYF. CDR3 DNA: TGTGCCAGCAGTTCCTCCCTAGCGATTAGCTCCTACGAGCAGTACTTC.

The rearrangement uses TRBV4-3 and TRBJ2-7, with D unclear. Per the germline V gene, CDR1 is LGHNA and CDR2 is YSLEER. V lost 4 bases to trimming and J lost 3 bases, with 16 bases between them. CDR3 length equals 15 residues. This CDR3 is CASSLNHDTFYEQYF. As DNA, the CDR3 is TGCGCCAGCAGCCTTAATCACGACACCTTCTACGAGCAGTACTTC.

This rearrangement joins TRBV4-1 to TRBJ1-4; D possibly corresponds to TRBD1 (5 bases). V lost 0 bases to trimming and J lost 5 bases, with 10 bases between them. Per the germline V gene, CDR1 is MGHRA and CDR2 is YSYEKL. This CDR3 is 15 amino acids long. CDR3 DNA sequence: TGCGCCAGCAGCCAAGATTGGACAAACAATGAAAAACTGTTTTTT. Its translation is CASSQDWTNNEKLFF.

The table lists this clone with a few counts. The CDR3 nucleotides read TGTGCCAGCAGTGAAGATTTAAGCGGGGGGGCCTCCTACGAGCAGTACTTC. This gives the protein CASSEDLSGGASYEQYF. The chain couples TRBV6-1 to TRBJ2-7; 10 nucleotides align to TRBD2. With 1 base clipped from V and 0 bases from J, the junction kept 6 bases outside the gene matches. CDR1 and CDR2 from the germline V gene are MNHNS and SASEGT. The CDR3 sequence is 17 residues long.

The chain is built from TRBV29-1 and TRBJ2-7; 8 nucleotides match TRBD1. The length of the CDR3 is 14 residues. The V and J ends lost 6 bases and 1 base, in that order; junction bases with no gene match: 8. The germline CDR1 and CDR2 sequences are SQVTM and ANQGSEA. DNA for the CDR3: TGCAGCGTCATGGACAGGGCGCTATCCTACGAGCAGTACTTC. Protein sequence: CSVMDRALSYEQYF.

This clone turned up a few times. The chain links TRBV28 to TRBJ1-2; 9 nucleotides align to TRBD1. The CDR3 extends over 15 amino acids. From germline, CDR1 is MDHEN and CDR2 SYDVKM. The V segment lost 5 bases and the J segment 2 bases; nucleotides outside the gene matches: 6. The CDR3 bases are TGTGCCAGCAGTCCCACCGGGACAGGGAACTATGGCTACACCTTC. As protein: CASSPTGTGNYGYTF.

V gene TRBV7-9 combines with J gene TRBJ2-7; 9 bases align to TRBD2. CDR1 and CDR2 from the germline V gene are SEHNR and FQNEAQ (reference sequence). V shed 4 bases, J shed 5 bases, and the junction held 6 bases outside the gene matches. The CDR3 contains 14 residues. CDR3 sequence reads: CASSWGQRGDEQYF. CDR3 in DNA: TGTGCCAGCAGCTGGGGCCAGCGGGGGGACGAGCAGTACTTC.

The chain carries TRBV5-1 and TRBJ1-1; D possibly corresponds to TRBD1 (6 bases). The length of the CDR3 is 13 residues. The germline V and J ends were trimmed by 1 base and 8 bases, with 12 bases remaining between them. Germline loops: CDR1 SGHRS, CDR2 YFSETQ. The CDR3 loop is CASSLQGNWEAFF. In DNA, the CDR3 is TGCGCCAGCAGCTTGCAGGGGAATTGGGAAGCTTTCTTT.

The chain couples TRBV7-9 to TRBJ2-5, with no clear D. The DNA end favors TRBJ2-7, so the J call may be wrong. The germline V gene encodes CDR1 SEHNR and CDR2 FQNEAQ (reference sequence). This CDR3 region has 14 residues. CDR3: CASSPLDWSDEQYF. CDR3 DNA sequence: TGTGCCAGCAGCCCACTTGACTGGTCTGACGAGCAGTACTTC.

The V gene is TRBV5-1, the J gene TRBJ1-5, with a tentative D call TRBD1 (5 bases). This CDR3 comprises 15 residues. Trimming cost V 4 bases and J 5 bases, with 16 bases left between them. Germline loops: CDR1 SGHRS, CDR2 YFSETQ. CDR3 nucleotides: TGCGCCAGCAGCCCCATACCGGGGACTCATCAGCCCCAGCATTTT. It codes for CASSPIPGTHQPQHF. The full variable domain, rest sourced from reference TRBV5-1 and TRBJ1-5, is KAGVTQTPRYLIKTRGQQVTLSCSPISGHRSVSWYQQTPGQGLQFLFEYFSETQRNKGNFPGRFSGRQFSNSRSEMNVSTLELGDSALYLCASSPIPGTHQPQHFGDGTRLSIL.

This chain links TRBV9 with TRBJ1-1, with D perhaps matching TRBD1 (6 bases). Germline CDR1 reads SGDLS; CDR2 reads YYNGEE. The length of the CDR3 is 15 residues. Trimming removed 0 bases at V and 3 bases at J, with 12 bases between. Written as DNA, the CDR3 is TGTGCCAGCAGCGTAGCTCCCGGGACATACACTGAAGCTTTCTTT. Protein product: CASSVAPGTYTEAFF.

This clone was recorded a few times. The gene calls are TRBV10-3 and TRBJ1-1; 9 bases map to TRBD1. CDR1 ENHRY and CDR2 SYGVKD come from the germline V gene. V shed 3 bases, J shed 4 bases, and the junction held 3 bases outside the gene matches. There are 14 residues in the CDR3. The CDR3 loop is CAISDPTGGTEAFF. CDR3 nucleotides: TGTGCCATCAGTGACCCGACAGGGGGCACTGAAGCTTTCTTT.

This rearrangement joins TRBV9 to TRBJ2-2; 11 bases map to TRBD2. V shed 3 bases and J 6 bases; nucleotides not matched to a gene: 16. Germline-derived CDR1 and CDR2 are SGDLS and YYNGEE. The CDR3 extends over 19 amino acids. CDR3 nucleotides: TGTGCCAGCAGCGCCGTCGGTAGCGGGGGGGCCTTTGTCTCCGGGGAGCTGTTTTTT. Translation gives CASSAVGSGGAFVSGELFF.

This clone was found a few times. The rearrangement joins TRBV27 to TRBJ2-5; maybe TRBD2 (6 bases). The V gene's germline CDR1 is MNHEY and CDR2 SMNVEV (reference sequence). The CDR3 is made up of 13 amino acids. Trimming shortened V by 8 bases and J by 2 bases, and 12 bases separated the two germline ends. The CDR3 reads CASSRGWQETQYF. CDR3 in DNA: TGTGCCAGCTCTCGGGGGTGGCAAGAGACCCAGTACTTC.

The V gene is TRBV7-8, the J gene TRBJ2-5, with no clear D. The V end lost 3 bases, the J end lost 2 bases, and 13 bases lay between the germline ends. This CDR3 spans 15 amino acids. CDR1 is SGHVS, CDR2 FQNEAQ, per germline. The chain's CDR3 is CASSFGSTDQETQYF. The CDR3 bases are TGTGCCAGCAGCTTTGGTAGCACGGATCAAGAGACCCAGTACTTC.

The rearrangement links TRBV5-8 to TRBJ2-5; TRBD2 agrees at 16 bases. The CDR3 has 15 amino acids. Per the germline V gene, CDR1 is SGHTS and CDR2 is YDEGEE. The junction had 2 bases not matched to a gene; V was cut back by 4 bases and J by 5 bases. CDR3 sequence (DNA): TGTGCCAGCAGCGCGGGACTAGCGGGGGGGGAGACCCAGTACTTC. It specifies CASSAGLAGGETQYF.